The source of this T cell receptor (beta chain) is a study of T cell responses to AZD1222 COVID-19 vaccine. Study conclusions and caveats: Vaccine-associated CD4 TCRs spanned spike, dominant at 160-218 and 743-854.

Trimming took 7 bases from V and 2 from J, leaving 16 bases between them. The CDR3 is 15 residues long. CDR1 KGHDR and CDR2 SFDVKD come from the germline V gene. Produced via immunoSEQ multiplex PCR; TCRdb's table is partial and in-frame only. The sample lists 95,000 to 110,000 clones, 86% seen once, with 3.3% in the top ten. Of note for this clone: Antigen unknown.

The starting material was peripheral blood, obtained 28 days after the second dose of the MenACWY control vaccine. The clonotype was recovered from an adult who received the MenACWY meningococcal vaccine as a control. The chain joins TRBV24-1 to TRBJ1-1, with a weak D call TRBD1 (5 bases). As DNA, the CDR3 is TGTGCCACCAGGCCCCGGGACTTGGACAACACTGAAGCTTTCTTT. This codes for CATRPRDLDNTEAFF.